These 7 T cell receptor beta chains share one sample of origin, sequenced in a study of shared clonotypes between healthy human individuals. Sequencing was performed with immunoSEQ multiplex PCR; in TCRdb, only in-frame clones are kept and a portion is missing. The sample shows 640,000 or so clones, roughly 78% of them seen only once. The sequencing input was memory CD4+ T cells sorted from blood. Subset specified: CD45RA-negative fraction. The receptors stem from a woman aged 25 to 39 in good health.

The rearrangement uses TRBV5-1 and TRBJ2-1; D call uncertain. Germline V CDR1 and CDR2: SGHRS, YFSETQ. Trimming pared 5 bases from V and 3 bases from J, leaving 12 bases between. The CDR3 contains 14 residues. The CDR3 DNA is TGCGCCAGCAGGACAATAAGGGACTACAATGAGCAGTTCTTC. The encoded protein is CASRTIRDYNEQFF.

The V call is TRBV19, the J call TRBJ2-4; 9 bases map to TRBD1. Unmatched junction bases numbered 10, after V lost 4 bases and J lost 3 bases. CDR1 is LNHDA, CDR2 SQIVND, per germline (reference sequence). The CDR3 has 17 amino acids. The DNA for the CDR3 is TGTGCCAGTAGTACCAACAGGGGGCACGTTAGCAAAAACATTCAGTACTTC. Translation: CASSTNRGHVSKNIQYF.

This chain links TRBV18 with TRBJ1-1; D unclear. Germline V lookup: CDR1 KGHSH, CDR2 LQKENI. The CDR3 contains 15 residues. V lost 4 bases, J lost 10 bases, and 22 bases lay in between. CDR3 in DNA: TGTGCCAGCTCACGGAAAGTGATGGCCCAGCCAGGAGCTTTCTTT. Amino acids: CASSRKVMAQPGAFF.

This clone has only one observation. The gene calls are TRBV7-9 and TRBJ2-7; possible D gene TRBD1, 6 bases. The CDR3 extends over 15 amino acids. With 5 bases removed from V and 6 bases from J, the gap between germline ends came to 20 bases. CDR1 and CDR2 from the germline V gene are SEHNR and FQNEAQ (reference sequence). The CDR3 reads CASSLDGHLGGEQYF. The DNA for the CDR3 is TGTGCCAGCAGCCTTGACGGCCACCTAGGGGGCGAGCAGTACTTC.

The V and J genes are TRBV30 and TRBJ2-5, with TRBD2 identical over 7 bases. From germline, CDR1 is GTSNPN and CDR2 SVGIG (reference sequence). The CDR3 runs to 17 residues. The V and J ends lost 1 base and 0 bases, in that order; junction bases with no gene match: 11. CDR3 DNA sequence: TGTGCCTGGAGTGGTAGTAGCGGGCCACTGTACCAAGAGACCCAGTACTTC. Amino acids: CAWSGSSGPLYQETQYF.

J is TRBJ1-5 and V is TRBV29-1; D may be TRBD1 (5 bases). The CDR3 runs to 13 residues. Germline CDR1 is SQVTM and CDR2 is ANQGSEA. V was trimmed by 2 bases and J by 2 bases, leaving 7 bases between them. The CDR3 loop is CSVETGGNQPQHF. CDR3 nucleotide sequence: TGCAGCGTTGAAACGGGGGGCAATCAGCCCCAGCATTTT.

This sequence joins TRBV18 and TRBJ2-1; D remains unclear. The V end was cut by 2 bases, the J end by 9 bases, with 8 bases between. The CDR3 extends over 12 amino acids. The V gene's germline CDR1 is KGHSH and CDR2 LQKENI. CDR3 residues: CASSPGSTEQFF. The CDR3 coding sequence is TGTGCCAGCTCACCAGGCAGCACTGAGCAGTTCTTC.